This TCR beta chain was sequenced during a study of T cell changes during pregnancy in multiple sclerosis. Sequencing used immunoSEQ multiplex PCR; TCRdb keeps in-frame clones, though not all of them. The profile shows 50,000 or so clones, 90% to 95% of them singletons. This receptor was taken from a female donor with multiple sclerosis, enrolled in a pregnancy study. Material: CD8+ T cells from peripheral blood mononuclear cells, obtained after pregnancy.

CDR3 DNA sequence: TGTGCCCAAGCCAGGGGACCTGGAAACACCATATATTTT. As protein: CAQARGPGNTIYF. The chain employs TRBV27 and TRBJ1-3; tentatively, D is TRBD1 (6 bases). CDR1 is MNHEY, CDR2 SMNVEV, per germline (reference sequence). The CDR3 has 13 amino acids. With 11 bases removed from V and 2 bases from J, the gap between germline ends came to 13 bases.